The 11 T cell receptor beta chains presented below share a single source sample, sequenced in a study of PD-1 blockade in classical Hodgkin lymphoma. No patient escaped relapse after autologous stem cell transplantation, and brentuximab vedotin exposure varied. Libraries were prepared by immunoSEQ multiplex PCR; TCRdb keeps only in-frame clonotypes and omits some of them. The data hold about 100,000 clones, with around 89% observed a single time. Sequencing used peripheral blood mononuclear cells (PBMCs), obtained before the second cycle of nivolumab. Receptors originate from a human donor with classical Hodgkin lymphoma.

The chain carries TRBV30 and TRBJ1-2, with unresolved D. Germline V gene data show CDR1 as GTSNPN and CDR2 as SVGIG (reference sequence). The CDR3 covers 13 residues. V lost 1 base and J 6 bases, leaving 12 bases between the germline ends. The CDR3 region has the DNA TGTGCCTGGAGTGCAGGCCTGAATAATGGCTACACCTTC. Translation: CAWSAGLNNGYTF.

DNA of the CDR3: TGTGCCAGCAGCGAGAAAAGGGTTGAGACTGAAGCTTTCTTT. Amino acids: CASSEKRVETEAFF. The chain has TRBV7-9 and TRBJ1-1; D remains unclear. The CDR3 spans 14 residues. V was trimmed by 5 bases and J by 5 bases, leaving 15 bases between them. Germline CDR1 is SEHNR and CDR2 is FQNEAQ (reference sequence).

The rearrangement joins TRBV6-5 to TRBJ1-6; a possible D gene is TRBD1 (5 bases). CDR1 is MNHEY, CDR2 SVGAGI, per germline. The CDR3 contains 13 residues. The V end lost 7 bases, the J end lost 6 bases, and 10 bases lay between the germline ends. CDR3 residues: CASTAQANSPLHF. The CDR3 DNA reads as TGTGCCAGCACCGCACAGGCTAATTCACCCCTCCACTTT.

This clone was seen a single time. The rearrangement uses TRBV5-4 and TRBJ2-1; possible D gene TRBD2, 7 bases. V lost 7 bases and J lost 7, with 27 bases in between. Germline-derived CDR1 and CDR2 are SGHNT and YYREEE (reference sequence). The CDR3 contains 17 residues. In DNA form, the CDR3 reads TGTGCCAGCCCGCGCGACGTTAGGGGGGGGGCGAGGAATGAGCAGTTCTTC. It translates to CASPRDVRGGARNEQFF. Combining the CDR3 with reference TRBV5-4 and TRBJ2-1 gives the whole variable domain ETGVTQSPTHLIKTRGQQVTLRCSSQSGHNTVSWYQQALGQGPQFIFQYYREEENGRGNFPPRFSGLQFPNYSSELNVNALELDDSALYLCASPRDVRGGARNEQFFGPGTRLTVL.

The chain uses TRBV11-3 and TRBJ2-5, with D perhaps given as TRBD1 or TRBD2 (6 bases each). V lost 4 bases and J lost 5, with 17 bases in between. The CDR3 runs 15 residues. The germline CDR1 and CDR2 sequences are SGHNT and YENEEA. CDR3 DNA: TGTGCCAGCAGCTCGCGGAGGGGGGTCGGGGAGACCCAGTACTTC. Its translation: CASSSRRGVGETQYF.

V gene TRBV5-1 combines with J gene TRBJ2-3; 10 bases are shared with TRBD2. Germline trimming cut 0 bases from V and 2 bases from J; bases unmatched to any gene: 12. The CDR3 extends over 19 amino acids. Germline lookup yields CDR1 SGHRS and CDR2 YFSETQ. DNA of the CDR3: TGCGCCAGCAGCTTGGCCTGGTCTAGCGGGGGCCCCCTCACAGATACGCAGTATTTT. It encodes CASSLAWSSGGPLTDTQYF.

V gene TRBV7-9 combines with J gene TRBJ2-7; the D call may be TRBD1 or TRBD2 (5 bases each). The length of the CDR3 is 13 residues. V was cut by 5 bases and J by 2 bases, with 10 bases left in between. The germline CDR1 and CDR2 sequences are SEHNR and FQNEAQ (reference sequence). CDR3 DNA sequence: TGTGCCAGCAGCGAGGGACGGACCTACGAGCAGTACTTC. It is translated as CASSEGRTYEQYF.

The chain joins TRBV29-1 to TRBJ2-5; D possibly corresponds to TRBD1 (6 bases). Germline CDR1 and CDR2: SQVTM and ANQGSEA. Trimming removed 4 bases at V and 3 bases at J, with 12 bases between. The CDR3 totals 13 residues. Here the CDR3 DNA reads TGCAGCGTTGGCAGGGGTACCGAAGAGACCCAGTACTTC. Amino acid sequence: CSVGRGTEETQYF.

In DNA form, the CDR3 reads TGTGCCACCAGCAGCTACGGCGAGGACTCAAGAATCGGGGAGCTGTTTTTT. It is translated as CATSSYGEDSRIGELFF. The V gene is TRBV15, the J gene TRBJ2-2; D is possibly TRBD2 (5 bases). Germline assignment: CDR1 LNHNV and CDR2 YYDKDF (reference sequence). The CDR3 runs to 17 residues. Trimming stripped 3 bases from V and 7 bases from J, with 21 bases between.

This clone showed up just once. V and J are TRBV7-2 and TRBJ2-3; a weak D match, TRBD2 (6 bases). The CDR3 runs to 17 residues. V was pared by 1 base and J by 2 bases, with 16 bases between. Per germline, CDR1 SGHTA and CDR2 FQGNSA. DNA for the CDR3: TGTGCCAGCAGCTTAGTACCCCTCCGGGGGTACACAGATACGCAGTATTTT. This sequence encodes CASSLVPLRGYTDTQYF. Full variable domain (missing parts from reference TRBV7-2 and TRBJ2-3): GAGVSQSPSNKVTEKGKDVELRCDPISGHTALYWYRQSLGQGLEFLIYFQGNSAPDKSGLPSDRFSAERTGGSVSTLTIQRTQQEDSAVYLCASSLVPLRGYTDTQYFGPGTRLTVL.

This clone was recorded a few times. The J gene is TRBJ1-5, the V gene TRBV18, with 10 bases fitting TRBD1. Trimming took 6 bases from V and 5 from J; bases not matched to a gene: 4. Germline V gene sequence: CDR1 KGHSH, CDR2 LQKENI. The length of the CDR3 is 14 residues. For the CDR3, the DNA is TGTGCCAGCTCCCGACAGGGGGCGCATCAGCCCCAGCATTTT. Its translation is CASSRQGAHQPQHF.